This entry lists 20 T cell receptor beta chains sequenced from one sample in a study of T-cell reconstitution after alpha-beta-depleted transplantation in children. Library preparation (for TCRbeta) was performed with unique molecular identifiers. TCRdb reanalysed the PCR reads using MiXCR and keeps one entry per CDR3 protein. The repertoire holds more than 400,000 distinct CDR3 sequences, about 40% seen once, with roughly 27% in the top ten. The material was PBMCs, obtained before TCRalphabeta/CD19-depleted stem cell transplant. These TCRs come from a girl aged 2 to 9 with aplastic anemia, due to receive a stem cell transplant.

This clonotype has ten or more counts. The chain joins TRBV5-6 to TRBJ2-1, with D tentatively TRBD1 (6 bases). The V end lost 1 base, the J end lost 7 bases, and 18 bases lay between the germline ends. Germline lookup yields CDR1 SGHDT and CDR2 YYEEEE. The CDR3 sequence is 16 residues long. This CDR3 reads CASSLTGLLSGNEQFF. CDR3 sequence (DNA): TGTGCCAGCAGCTTGACAGGGTTACTGTCGGGGAATGAGCAGTTCTTC. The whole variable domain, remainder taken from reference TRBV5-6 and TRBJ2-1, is DAGVTQSPTHLIKTRGQQVTLRCSPKSGHDTVSWYQQALGQGPQFIFQYYEEEERQRGNFPDRFSGHQFPNYSSELNVNALLLGDSALYLCASSLTGLLSGNEQFFGPGTRLTVL.

CDR3 sequence: CASSLSVGGANVLTF. Here the CDR3 DNA reads TGCGCCAGCAGCTTGTCAGTGGGGGGGGCCAACGTCCTGACTTTC. The gene calls are TRBV5-1 and TRBJ2-6; D not certain. Between the trimmed V and J ends, which lost 1 base and 4 bases, there was a span of 9 bases. The CDR3 is 15 residues long. CDR1 is SGHRS, CDR2 YFSETQ, per germline.

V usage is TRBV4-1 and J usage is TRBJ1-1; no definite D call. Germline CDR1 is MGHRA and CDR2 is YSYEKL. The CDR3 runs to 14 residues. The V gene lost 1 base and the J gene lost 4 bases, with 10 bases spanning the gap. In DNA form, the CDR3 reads TGCGCCAGCAGCCAAGGGGCGGAGAGCACTGAAGCTTTCTTT. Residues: CASSQGAESTEAFF.

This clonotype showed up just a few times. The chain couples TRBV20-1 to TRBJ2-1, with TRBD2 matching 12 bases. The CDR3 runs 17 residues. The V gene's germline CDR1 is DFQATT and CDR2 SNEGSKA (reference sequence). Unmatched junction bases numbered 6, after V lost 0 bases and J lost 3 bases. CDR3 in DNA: TGCAGTGCTAGAGAGCCCGGACTAGCGGGAATCTACAATGAGCAGTTCTTC. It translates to CSAREPGLAGIYNEQFF.

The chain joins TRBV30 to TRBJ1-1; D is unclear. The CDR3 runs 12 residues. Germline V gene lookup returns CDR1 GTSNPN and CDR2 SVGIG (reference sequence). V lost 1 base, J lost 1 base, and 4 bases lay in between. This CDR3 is CAWSEANTEAFF. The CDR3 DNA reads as TGTGCCTGGAGTGAAGCGAACACTGAAGCTTTCTTT.

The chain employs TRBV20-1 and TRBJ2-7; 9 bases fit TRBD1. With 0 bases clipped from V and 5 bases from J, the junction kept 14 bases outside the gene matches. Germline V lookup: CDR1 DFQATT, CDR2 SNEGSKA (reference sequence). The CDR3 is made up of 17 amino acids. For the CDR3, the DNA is TGCAGTGCTAGAGATAGAGTTTCCGGGACAGGGATCCACGAGCAGTACTTC. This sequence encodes CSARDRVSGTGIHEQYF.

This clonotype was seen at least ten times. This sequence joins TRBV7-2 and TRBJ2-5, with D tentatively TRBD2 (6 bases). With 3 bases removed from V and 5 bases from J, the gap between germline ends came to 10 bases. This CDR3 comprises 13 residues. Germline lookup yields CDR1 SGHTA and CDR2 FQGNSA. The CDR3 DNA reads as TGTGCCAGCAGCTTCCTTCGGGGGGAGACCCAGTACTTC. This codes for CASSFLRGETQYF.

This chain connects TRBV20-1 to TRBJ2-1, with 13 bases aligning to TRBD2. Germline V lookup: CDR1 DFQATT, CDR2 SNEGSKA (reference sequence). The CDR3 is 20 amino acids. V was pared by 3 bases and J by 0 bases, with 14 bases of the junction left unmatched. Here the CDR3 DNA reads TGCAGTGCTAGGCTACTCTTTGGACTAGCGGGAGCCGGCTCCTACAATGAGCAGTTCTTC. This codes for CSARLLFGLAGAGSYNEQFF.

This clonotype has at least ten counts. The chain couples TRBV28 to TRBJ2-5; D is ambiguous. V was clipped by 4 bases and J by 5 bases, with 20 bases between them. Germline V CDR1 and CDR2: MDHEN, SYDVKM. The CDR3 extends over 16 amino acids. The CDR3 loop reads CASSSWSDTAEETQYF. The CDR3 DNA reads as TGTGCCAGCAGTTCGTGGTCTGACACGGCTGAGGAGACCCAGTACTTC. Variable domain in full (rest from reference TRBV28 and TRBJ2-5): DVKVTQSSRYLVKRTGEKVFLECVQDMDHENMFWYRQDPGLGLRLIYFSYDVKMKEKGDIPEGYSVSREKKERFSLILESASTNQTSMYLCASSSWSDTAEETQYFGPGTRLLVL.

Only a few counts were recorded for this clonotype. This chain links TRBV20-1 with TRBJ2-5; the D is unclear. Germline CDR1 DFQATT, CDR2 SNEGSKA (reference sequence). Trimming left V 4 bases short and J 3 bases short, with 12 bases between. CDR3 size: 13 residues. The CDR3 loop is CSAINSAKETQYF. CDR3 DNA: TGCAGTGCTATTAATTCCGCCAAAGAGACCCAGTACTTC.

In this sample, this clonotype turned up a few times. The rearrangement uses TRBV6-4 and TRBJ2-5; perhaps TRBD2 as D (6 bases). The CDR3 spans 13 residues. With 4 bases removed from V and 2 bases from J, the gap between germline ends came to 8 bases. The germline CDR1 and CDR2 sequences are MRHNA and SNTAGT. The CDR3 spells CASSGGTQETQYF. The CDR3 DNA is TGTGCCAGCAGTGGGGGGACTCAAGAGACCCAGTACTTC.

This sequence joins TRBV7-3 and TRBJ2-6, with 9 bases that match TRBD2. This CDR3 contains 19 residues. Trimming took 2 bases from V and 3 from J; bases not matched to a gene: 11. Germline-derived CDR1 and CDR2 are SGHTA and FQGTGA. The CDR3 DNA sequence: TGTGCCAGCAGCTTATACTCTGGCGGGGGGGTACGTGGGGCCAACGTCCTGACTTTC. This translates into CASSLYSGGGVRGANVLTF. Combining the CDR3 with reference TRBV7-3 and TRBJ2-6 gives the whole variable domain GAGVSQTPSNKVTEKGKYVELRCDPISGHTALYWYRQSLGQGPEFLIYFQGTGAADDSGLPNDRFFAVRPEGSVSTLKIQRTERGDSAVYLCASSLYSGGGVRGANVLTFGAGSRLTVL.

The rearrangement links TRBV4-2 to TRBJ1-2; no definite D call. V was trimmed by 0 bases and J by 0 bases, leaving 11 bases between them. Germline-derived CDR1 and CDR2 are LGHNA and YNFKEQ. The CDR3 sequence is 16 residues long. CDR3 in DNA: TGTGCCAGCAGCCAAGAGGTGCGACTAGCTAACTATGGCTACACCTTC. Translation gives CASSQEVRLANYGYTF.

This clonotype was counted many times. CDR3 sequence reads: CSAYRQGQPQHF. As DNA, the CDR3 is TGCAGTGCTTATAGACAGGGCCAGCCCCAGCATTTT. The chain couples TRBV20-1 to TRBJ1-5; 7 nucleotides line up with TRBD1. The V and J ends lost 5 bases and 7 bases, in that order; junction bases with no gene match: 5. Germline CDR1 is DFQATT and CDR2 is SNEGSKA (reference sequence). The CDR3 contains 12 residues.

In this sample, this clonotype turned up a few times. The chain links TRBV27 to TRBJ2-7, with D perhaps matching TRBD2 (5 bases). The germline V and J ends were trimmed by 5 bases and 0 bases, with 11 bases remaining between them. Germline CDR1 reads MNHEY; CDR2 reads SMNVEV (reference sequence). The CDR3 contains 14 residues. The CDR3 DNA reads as TGTGCCAGCAGTGGTTGGGAGAGCTCCTACGAGCAGTACTTC. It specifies CASSGWESSYEQYF.

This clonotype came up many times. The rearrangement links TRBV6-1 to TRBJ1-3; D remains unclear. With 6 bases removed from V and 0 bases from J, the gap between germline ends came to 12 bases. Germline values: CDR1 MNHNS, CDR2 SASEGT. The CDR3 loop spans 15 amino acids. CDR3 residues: CASRNGLSSGNTIYF. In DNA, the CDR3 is TGTGCCAGCAGGAACGGACTCAGCTCTGGAAACACCATATATTTT.

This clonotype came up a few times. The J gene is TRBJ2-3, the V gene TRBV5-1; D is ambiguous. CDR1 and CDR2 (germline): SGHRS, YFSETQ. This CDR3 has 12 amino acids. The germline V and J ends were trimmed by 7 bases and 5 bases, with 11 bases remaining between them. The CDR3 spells CASAVSLDTQYF. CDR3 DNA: TGCGCCAGCGCGGTTAGTCTAGATACGCAGTATTTT.

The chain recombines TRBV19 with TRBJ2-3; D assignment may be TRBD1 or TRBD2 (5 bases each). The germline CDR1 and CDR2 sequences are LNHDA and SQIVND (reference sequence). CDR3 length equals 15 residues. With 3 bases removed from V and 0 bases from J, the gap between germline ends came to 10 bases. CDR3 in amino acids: CASSMWGSSTDTQYF. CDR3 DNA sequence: TGTGCCAGTAGTATGTGGGGGTCTAGCACAGATACGCAGTATTTT.

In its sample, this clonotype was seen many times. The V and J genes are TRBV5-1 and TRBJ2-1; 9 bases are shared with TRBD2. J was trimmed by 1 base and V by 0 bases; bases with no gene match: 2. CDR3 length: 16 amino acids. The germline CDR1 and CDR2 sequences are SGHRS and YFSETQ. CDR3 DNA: TGCGCCAGCAGCTTGGCGGCGGGAGGGTCCTACAATGAGCAGTTCTTC. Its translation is CASSLAAGGSYNEQFF.

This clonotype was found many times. CDR3 in amino acids: CASSLLTGGTDTQYF. The DNA for the CDR3 is TGTGCCAGCAGTCTGCTGACAGGGGGCACAGATACGCAGTATTTT. The V gene is TRBV12-3 or TRBV12-4, the J gene TRBJ2-3, with 8 bases lining up with TRBD1. This CDR3 region has 15 residues. Trimming cost V 5 bases and J 1 base; bases outside gene matches: 5.